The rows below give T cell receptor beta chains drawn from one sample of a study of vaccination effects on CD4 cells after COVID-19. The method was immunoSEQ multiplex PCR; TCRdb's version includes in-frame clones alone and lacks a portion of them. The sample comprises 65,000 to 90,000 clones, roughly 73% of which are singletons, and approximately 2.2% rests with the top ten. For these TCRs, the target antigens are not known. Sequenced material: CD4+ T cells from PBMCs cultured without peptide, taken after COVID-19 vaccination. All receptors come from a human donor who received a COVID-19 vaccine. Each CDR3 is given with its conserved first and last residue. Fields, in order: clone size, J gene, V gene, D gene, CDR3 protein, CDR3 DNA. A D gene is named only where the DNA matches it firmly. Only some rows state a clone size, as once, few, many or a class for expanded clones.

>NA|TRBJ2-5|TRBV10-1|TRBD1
CASSPTGQARETQYF
TGCGCCAGCAGTCCAACGGGACAGGCCCGAGAGACCCAGTACTTC
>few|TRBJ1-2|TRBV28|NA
CASTIGPTYGYTF
TGTGCCAGCACAATCGGCCCTACCTATGGCTACACCTTC
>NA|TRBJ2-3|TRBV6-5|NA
CASSYGRSTDTQYF
TGTGCCAGCAGTTACGGACGGAGCACAGATACGCAGTATTTT
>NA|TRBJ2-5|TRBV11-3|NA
CASSNQETQYF
TGTGCCAGCAGCAACCAAGAGACCCAGTACTTC
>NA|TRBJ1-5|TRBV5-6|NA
CASSATRVNNQPQHF
TGTGCCAGCAGCGCAACCAGGGTAAACAATCAGCCCCAGCATTTT
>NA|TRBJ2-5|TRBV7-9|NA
CASSYGEETQYF
TGTGCCAGCAGCTACGGGGAAGAGACCCAGTACTTC
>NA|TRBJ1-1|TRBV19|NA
CASSMDRGGLAFF
TGTGCCAGTAGTATGGATCGGGGGGGCCTGGCTTTCTTT
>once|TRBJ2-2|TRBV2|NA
CASWPRDTYTGELFF
TGTGCCAGTTGGCCCCGGGACACCTACACCGGGGAGCTGTTTTTT
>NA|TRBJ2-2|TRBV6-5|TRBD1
CASSRTGTNTGELFF
TGTGCCAGCAGCCGGACAGGGACGAACACCGGGGAGCTGTTTTTT
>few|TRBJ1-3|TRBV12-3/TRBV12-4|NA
CASSRRGNTIYF
TGTGCCAGCAGTAGACGGGGAAACACCATATATTTT
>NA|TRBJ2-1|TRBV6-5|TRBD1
CASRQTGPPNEQFF
TGTGCCAGCAGGCAGACAGGGCCGCCTAATGAGCAGTTCTTC
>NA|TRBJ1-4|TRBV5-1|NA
CASSVDRMDEKLFF
TGCGCCAGCAGCGTAGACAGGATGGATGAAAAACTGTTTTTT
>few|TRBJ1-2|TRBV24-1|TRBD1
CATSDARTGLTTYGYTF
TGTGCCACCAGTGATGCCCGGACAGGGCTAACAACCTATGGCTACACCTTC
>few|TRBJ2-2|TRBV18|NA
CASSPYETGELFF
TGTGCCAGCTCACCATACGAAACCGGGGAGCTGTTTTTT
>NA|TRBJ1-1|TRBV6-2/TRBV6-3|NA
CASSDPGYSNTEAFF
TGTGCCAGCAGTGACCCAGGGTATTCGAACACTGAAGCTTTCTTT
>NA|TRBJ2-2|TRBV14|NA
CASSQVPFSNTGELFF
TGTGCCAGCAGCCAAGTCCCCTTTTCCAACACCGGGGAGCTGTTTTTT
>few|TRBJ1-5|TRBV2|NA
CASSILRAQPQHF
TGTGCCAGCAGTATACTAAGGGCTCAGCCCCAGCATTTT
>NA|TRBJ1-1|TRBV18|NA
CASSPQGFAEAFF
TGTGCCAGCTCACCACAGGGGTTCGCTGAAGCTTTCTTT
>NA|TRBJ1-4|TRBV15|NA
CATTLQGPNEKLFF
TGTGCCACCACGTTACAGGGTCCTAATGAAAAACTGTTTTTT
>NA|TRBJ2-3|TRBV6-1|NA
CASRTGSDTQYF
TGTGCCAGCAGAACAGGGTCAGATACGCAGTATTTT
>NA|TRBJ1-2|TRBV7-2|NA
CASSLAAVLSNYGYTF
TGTGCCAGCAGCTTAGCGGCCGTCCTATCTAACTATGGCTACACCTTC
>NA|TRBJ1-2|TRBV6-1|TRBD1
CASSEHTGGNYGYTF
TGTGCCAGCAGTGAACATACAGGGGGGAACTATGGCTACACCTTC
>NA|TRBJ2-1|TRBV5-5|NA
CASSREAGTYNEQFF
TGTGCCAGCAGCCGAGAAGCGGGGACATACAATGAGCAGTTCTTC